This T cell receptor (beta chain) came from a study of preoperative IRX-2 immunotherapy in early breast cancer. Profiled with immunoSEQ multiplex PCR; TCRdb holds only in-frame clones, not every one. The sample lists 32,000 or so clones, 80% to 85% occurring once. The CDR3 totals 15 residues. CDR1 MNHGY and CDR2 SVAAGI come from the germline V gene. V lost 10 bases, J lost 3 bases, and 11 bases stayed unmatched. Treatment of the sample: preoperative locoregional IRX-2 cytokine immunotherapy. Preoperative locoregional IRX-2 cytokine immunotherapy was tested in the phase Ib source study. The specimen comprised lymph node tissue, sampled from a patient treated with IRX-2 immunotherapy. The rearrangement links TRBV6-9 to TRBJ2-5; TRBD2 matches at 10 bases. The TCR originated in a human donor with breast cancer. As DNA, the CDR3 is TGTGCCATCAGCTTTAGCGGGGGGCGAAAAGAGACCCAGTACTTC. Translation: CAISFSGGRKETQYF.